This TCR beta chain was captured by sequencing in a study of cytomegalovirus exposure and HLA in healthy donors. Amplification used 60 Vbeta primers and 13 Jbeta primers. This table comes from immunoSEQ multiplex PCR, and its TCRdb copy is limited to in-frame clones, with some not included. This table has 120,000 to 150,000 clones, roughly four fifths appearing once. Germline V gene lookup returns CDR1 MNHNY and CDR2 SVGAGI (reference sequence). The CDR3 spans 15 residues. Trimming at V came to 6 bases and at J to 3 bases, leaving 5 bases not matched to a gene. The chain combines TRBV6-6 with TRBJ2-1; 10 bases are a match to TRBD2. What was sequenced was PBMCs. The TCR comes from a woman aged 50 to 60 in good health and CMV-seronegative. The CDR3 reads CASRQLAGVYNEQFF. Here the CDR3 DNA reads TGTGCCAGCAGGCAGCTAGCGGGGGTCTACAATGAGCAGTTCTTC.